The 19 T cell receptor beta chains below were found in one sample sequenced in a study of blood T cells in healthy people across ages. Sample-barcoded 5' priming and a J-beta primer mix drove a second PCR of roughly 7 to 11 cycles. TCRdb redid the calling of the 5' RACE reads with MiXCR, one entry per CDR3 protein. This table holds 550,000 to 700,000 distinct CDR3 sequences, approximately 27% found once. The sequenced sample consisted of blood. The origin of the receptors is a woman between 70 and 85 years old in good health.

The V and J genes are TRBV7-6 and TRBJ1-4; D perhaps matches TRBD1 (6 bases). Germline V gene lookup returns CDR1 SGHVS and CDR2 FNYEAQ. V lost 7 bases and J lost 7, with 28 bases in between. The CDR3 runs to 18 residues. The CDR3: CASTRSGGVGTRGEKLFF. CDR3 DNA: TGTGCCAGCACCAGATCAGGAGGCGTGGGGACAAGGGGTGAAAAACTGTTTTTT. Drawing the rest from reference TRBV7-6 and TRBJ1-4, the complete variable domain is GAGVSQSPRYKVTKRGQDVALRCDPISGHVSLYWYRQALGQGPEFLTYFNYEAQQDKSGLPNDRFSAERPEGSISTLTIQRTEQRDSAMYRCASTRSGGVGTRGEKLFFGSGTQLSVL.

V usage is TRBV30 and J usage is TRBJ1-1, with 7 bases that match TRBD1. Germline V gene data show CDR1 as GTSNPN and CDR2 as SVGIG (reference sequence). The V and J ends lost 2 bases and 4 bases, in that order; junction bases with no gene match: 7. The CDR3 is 14 amino acids. The CDR3 coding sequence is TGTGCCTGGAGTAGGCAGGGGGGTATCACTGAAGCTTTCTTT. It encodes CAWSRQGGITEAFF.

This clonotype appeared a single time. The rearrangement links TRBV20-1 to TRBJ2-7; maybe TRBD1 (5 bases). V was pared by 3 bases and J by 0 bases, with 12 bases between. The CDR3 is 14 amino acids. Germline-derived CDR1 and CDR2 are DFQATT and SNEGSKA (reference sequence). The CDR3 loop is CSASAGQISYEQYF. CDR3 bases: TGCAGTGCTAGCGCAGGGCAAATCTCCTACGAGCAGTACTTC.

J is TRBJ2-5 and V is TRBV29-1, with D uncertain. V was pared by 6 bases and J by 3 bases, with 11 bases between. The CDR3 spans 12 residues. Looked up from germline, CDR1 is SQVTM and CDR2 is ANQGSEA. In DNA form, the CDR3 reads TGCAGCGTAGAAAACAGTAAAGAGACCCAGTACTTC. Protein sequence: CSVENSKETQYF.

This chain links TRBV5-1 with TRBJ2-3; TRBD1 matches 10 bases. Germline trimming cut 6 bases from V and 2 bases from J; bases unmatched to any gene: 3. The germline gives CDR1 SGHRS, CDR2 YFSETQ. The CDR3 spans 14 residues. For the CDR3, the DNA is TGCGCCAGCACGGACAGGGGGGCCACAGATACGCAGTATTTT. Protein: CASTDRGATDTQYF.

This clonotype was observed a single time. The CDR3 sequence: CASRRQPSSVQYF. Written as DNA, the CDR3 is TGTGCCAGCAGAAGACAGCCGTCCTCCGTGCAGTACTTC. The V gene is TRBV6-5, the J gene TRBJ2-7, with D possibly TRBD1 on 5 matching bases. Trimming removed 6 bases from V and 9 bases from J, with 18 bases in between. The CDR3 runs to 13 residues. Per the germline V gene, CDR1 is MNHEY and CDR2 is SVGAGI.

The V call is TRBV5-1, the J call TRBJ2-1; 11 bases align to TRBD2. Germline loops: CDR1 SGHRS, CDR2 YFSETQ. V was pared by 2 bases and J by 1 base, with 5 bases of the junction left unmatched. CDR3 length equals 17 residues. The CDR3 protein is CASSLLTSGGSYNEQFF. CDR3 in DNA: TGCGCCAGCAGCTTACTTACTAGCGGGGGTTCCTACAATGAGCAGTTCTTC.

The table lists this clonotype with a few counts. A junction end diverges from the germline sequence, so it may reflect a read error. The chain uses TRBV2 and TRBJ2-2, with D possibly matching TRBD2 (6 bases). Germline V gives CDR1 SNHLY, CDR2 FYNNEI. The CDR3 is 17 amino acids. The CDR3 sequence is CASTEFRRPTNTGGLFF. The CDR3 DNA sequence: TGTGCCAGCACCGAATTCAGGCGTCCGACGAACACCGGGGGGCTGTTTTTT.

The chain joins TRBV2 to TRBJ1-6; no reliable D call. This CDR3 comprises 14 residues. V dropped 3 bases and J dropped 2 bases, with 5 bases sitting between them. In germline, CDR1 is SNHLY, CDR2 FYNNEI. The DNA for the CDR3 is TGTGCCAGCAGTGAGGGGACCTATAATTCACCCCTCCACTTT. It translates to CASSEGTYNSPLHF.

This clonotype turned up a few times. This chain links TRBV5-1 with TRBJ2-3; possibly TRBD1 for D (5 bases). The ends were cut back, 4 bases at V and 6 bases at J, with 18 bases in the middle. Per germline, CDR1 SGHRS and CDR2 YFSETQ. The CDR3 covers 15 residues. CDR3 sequence (DNA): TGCGCCAGCAGCGATCAGGGTACTGTTGGGGATACGCAGTATTTT. Translation: CASSDQGTVGDTQYF.

This clonotype appeared a few times. The rearrangement joins TRBV12-5 to TRBJ2-7, with D tentatively TRBD2 (5 bases). The V and J ends lost 2 bases and 4 bases respectively, with 12 bases between them. Germline values: CDR1 LGHNT, CDR2 FRNRAP. The CDR3 has 14 amino acids. The CDR3 nucleotides are TGTGCTAGTGGTTTGAACGGGGTCAGGTACGAGCAGTACTTC. Amino acid sequence: CASGLNGVRYEQYF.

About this clonotype: Likely a read error: the CDR3 ends without its conserved phenylalanine or tryptophan. V is TRBV7-2 and J is TRBJ1-4; TRBD1 agrees at 8 bases. The V gene's germline CDR1 is SGHTA and CDR2 FQGNSA. J lost 7 bases, V lost 6 bases, and 7 bases had no gene match. This CDR3 comprises 14 residues. CDR3 amino acids: CASRTGDFSEKLFS. The DNA for the CDR3 is TGTGCCAGCAGGACAGGGGATTTTAGTGAAAAACTGTTTTCT.

This clonotype was counted many times. The chain carries TRBV20-1 and TRBJ2-3; 8 positions match TRBD2. The CDR3 totals 16 residues. V trimming: 3 bases; J trimming: 2 bases; junction bases outside the gene matches: 10. The germline CDR1 and CDR2 sequences are DFQATT and SNEGSKA (reference sequence). The CDR3 loop is CSARTGGGSSTDTQYF. In DNA, the CDR3 is TGCAGTGCTAGGACAGGCGGGGGGTCCTCCACAGATACGCAGTATTTT.

This chain uses TRBV6-6 with TRBJ1-1, with a possible D match to TRBD1 (5 bases). The ends were cut back, 6 bases at V and 10 bases at J, with 15 bases in the middle. Germline values: CDR1 MNHNY, CDR2 SVGAGI (reference sequence). The length of the CDR3 is 12 residues. CDR3 residues: CASRPTSGRAFF. CDR3 in DNA: TGTGCCAGCAGACCCACCTCAGGGCGAGCTTTCTTT.

This clonotype was seen many times. V gene TRBV6-1 combines with J gene TRBJ1-5, with D possibly being TRBD1 (5 bases). The germline V gene has CDR1 MNHNS and CDR2 SASEGT. The CDR3 contains 14 residues. V was trimmed by 8 bases and J by 4 bases, leaving 15 bases between them. CDR3 in amino acids: CASASRGQNQPQHF. CDR3 DNA sequence: TGTGCCAGCGCGAGCCGAGGACAAAATCAGCCCCAGCATTTT.

In this sample, this clonotype turned up a few times. The rearrangement joins TRBV11-3 to TRBJ2-7; no definite D call. Germline V gene sequence: CDR1 SGHNT, CDR2 YENEEA. Deletions cut 6 bases from V and 5 bases from J, with 8 bases between. CDR3 length: 11 residues. CDR3 DNA: TGTGCCAGCAGTTTAATGGACGAGCAGTACTTC. It yields the protein CASSLMDEQYF.

The rearrangement links TRBV12-3 or TRBV12-4 to TRBJ2-3; no clear D gene. V was clipped by 4 bases and J by 4 bases, with 9 bases between them. The CDR3 is 13 amino acids. The CDR3 loop reads CASSSRNADTQYF. The CDR3 bases are TGTGCCAGCAGTTCCCGTAACGCAGATACGCAGTATTTT.

The rearrangement uses TRBV18 and TRBJ1-3; the D gene is possibly TRBD1 (6 bases). The CDR3 covers 17 residues. Germline lookup yields CDR1 KGHSH and CDR2 LQKENI. V lost 4 bases and J lost 0, with 16 bases in between. Here the CDR3 DNA reads TGTGCCAGCTCACACAGTCAAAACAGGGTCTCTGGAAACACCATATATTTT. Translating gives CASSHSQNRVSGNTIYF.

This clonotype has a handful of counts. CDR3 amino acids: CASSLVGGRLNEQYF. DNA of the CDR3: TGTGCCAGCAGTTTGGTCGGAGGAAGACTAAACGAGCAGTACTTC. This chain links TRBV6-2 or TRBV6-3 with TRBJ2-5, with D perhaps matching TRBD2 (5 bases). The J call is uncertain, as TRBJ2-7 better fits the DNA end. The CDR3 is 15 residues long. Per germline, CDR1 MNHEY and CDR2 SVGEGT.